These T cell receptor beta chains were read from a single sample in a study of CD8 T cells in Susac syndrome. TCRdb recomputed calls from the immunoSEQ multiplex PCR reads with MiXCR, one row per CDR3 protein. In the table there are roughly 200,000 distinct CDR3 sequences, approximately 95% of which are singletons. Sequencing was performed on CD4+ T cells from PBMCs. The origin of the receptors is a human donor with multiple sclerosis. Each CDR3 is given without its conserved first and last residue. D genes are given only for firm matches.

v_gene	d_gene	j_gene	CDR3aa
TRBV30	NA	TRBJ1-1	AWSPDAGTEAF
TRBV2	NA	TRBJ2-1	ASSKQGPYNEQF
TRBV20-1	TRBD1	TRBJ1-4	SALRGSATNEKLF
TRBV9	TRBD1	TRBJ1-1	ASSAPDPGQGGTEAF
TRBV6-5	NA	TRBJ2-7	ASSKGQGLLYEQY
TRBV9	NA	TRBJ2-5	ASSTGLPGAAGETQY
TRBV5-1	TRBD1	TRBJ2-3	ASSLVGTGEDTQY
TRBV6-2/TRBV6-3	NA	TRBJ1-2	ASSKGGTDGYT
TRBV3-1	NA	TRBJ2-4	ASSQEDYSKNIQY
TRBV20-1	NA	TRBJ1-1	SASRGEGTEAF
TRBV7-9	NA	TRBJ1-5	ASSLTADQPQH
TRBV9	TRBD1	TRBJ2-1	ASSVVPGTGSSYNEQF
TRBV20-1	NA	TRBJ2-2	SALEVGELF
TRBV6-5	NA	TRBJ1-2	ASSRRGGIYGYT
TRBV20-1	NA	TRBJ1-5	SAREGGEPQH
TRBV5-1	NA	TRBJ1-6	ASSRGNNISPLH
TRBV30	NA	TRBJ1-2	AWSYSSGVYGYT